Below are 25 T cell receptor beta chains sequenced from a single sample in a study of T cell responses to AZD1222 COVID-19 vaccine. TCRdb's copy holds only in-frame clones and misses some; the assay was immunoSEQ multiplex PCR. The sample holds roughly 170,000 clones, 80% to 90% seen once. This specimen was peripheral blood, taken on day 0 of AZD1222 vaccination. The receptors derive from an adult in good health.

The chain couples TRBV29-1 to TRBJ2-7; possible D gene TRBD1, 5 bases. V was shortened by 4 bases and J by 4 bases, with 8 bases between the two germline ends. CDR3 length equals 11 residues. The V gene's germline CDR1 is SQVTM and CDR2 ANQGSEA. CDR3 in amino acids: CSVGDSYEQYF. CDR3 sequence (DNA): TGCAGCGTTGGAGACAGTTACGAGCAGTACTTC.

This chain uses TRBV7-9 with TRBJ2-5; the D gene is possibly TRBD1 (6 bases). Germline V lookup: CDR1 SEHNR, CDR2 FQNEAQ (reference sequence). The CDR3 is 19 residues long. The V and J ends lost 4 bases and 7 bases respectively, with 31 bases between them. CDR3 nucleotide sequence: TGTGCCAGCAGCTCCCCGAACCCCTCTTTACAGGGTATCGAAGTGACCCAGTACTTC. It is translated as CASSSPNPSLQGIEVTQYF.

The chain couples TRBV5-1 to TRBJ2-6; D is perhaps TRBD1 or TRBD2 (5 bases each). Germline V gene data show CDR1 as SGHRS and CDR2 as YFSETQ. The V gene lost 2 bases and the J gene lost 2 bases, with 8 bases spanning the gap. CDR3 size: 15 residues. CDR3 amino acids: CASSFGTAGANVLTF. CDR3 bases: TGCGCCAGCAGCTTTGGGACGGCTGGGGCCAACGTCCTGACTTTC.

This clone showed up just once. J is TRBJ2-2 and V is TRBV5-8; D might be TRBD1 or TRBD2, each matching 5 bases. The CDR3 is 16 residues long. Per the germline V gene, CDR1 is SGHTS and CDR2 is YDEGEE. V lost 3 bases, J lost 4 bases, and 16 bases lay in between. CDR3: CASSYKVGAGTGELFF. CDR3 in DNA: TGTGCCAGCAGCTATAAGGTCGGGGCTGGCACCGGGGAGCTGTTTTTT.

The chain employs TRBV5-6 and TRBJ2-1; unclear D gene. Per the germline V gene, CDR1 is SGHDT and CDR2 is YYEEEE. V shed 0 bases and J shed 8 bases, with 3 bases lying between them. CDR3 length: 11 residues. CDR3 DNA: TGTGCCAGCAGCTTGGAGGATGAGCAGTTCTTC. Translated, it gives CASSLEDEQFF.

J is TRBJ2-1 and V is TRBV10-3; D is perhaps TRBD1 (6 bases). V was cut by 6 bases and J by 8 bases, with 8 bases left in between. Germline V gives CDR1 ENHRY, CDR2 SYGVKD. The CDR3 covers 11 residues. CDR3 in amino acids: CAIRQGDEQFF. The CDR3, as DNA: TGTGCCATCAGACAGGGCGATGAGCAGTTCTTC.

The chain couples TRBV28 to TRBJ1-4; 12 bases match TRBD1. The CDR3 runs to 15 residues. Germline V gene lookup returns CDR1 MDHEN and CDR2 SYDVKM. The V segment lost 4 bases and the J segment 11 bases; nucleotides outside the gene matches: 8. In DNA, the CDR3 is TGTGCCAGCAGTTCAGGGACAGGGGGCGGGTGGAAACTGTTTTTT. Protein product: CASSSGTGGGWKLFF.

CDR3 coding DNA: TGTGCCAGCAGTTCCCCGGACGGAATTAACTATGGCTACACCTTC. Residues: CASSSPDGINYGYTF. The chain is built from TRBV28 and TRBJ1-2; D is unclear. Germline CDR1 is MDHEN and CDR2 is SYDVKM. V lost 4 bases to trimming and J lost 1 base, with 13 bases between them. The CDR3 is made up of 15 amino acids.

The sample holds a few counts of this clone. The gene calls are TRBV18 and TRBJ2-7; D remains unclear. Trimming removed 3 bases at V and 0 bases at J, with 9 bases between. Germline CDR1 and CDR2: KGHSH and LQKENI. The CDR3 is 14 residues long. The DNA of the CDR3 is TGTGCCAGCTCACCTGAGAGGAGCTCCTACGAGCAGTACTTC. Translation: CASSPERSSYEQYF.

The chain couples TRBV12-5 to TRBJ2-7; D may be TRBD1 or TRBD2 (5 bases each). The CDR3 covers 19 residues. Trimming pared 2 bases from V and 0 bases from J, leaving 23 bases between. Germline V lookup: CDR1 LGHNT, CDR2 FRNRAP. In nucleotides, the CDR3 is TGTGCTAGTGGTTTGCCAAAAGAAACGGGACCGCGGAGCTCCTACGAGCAGTACTTC. Translating gives CASGLPKETGPRSSYEQYF.

The V and J genes are TRBV2 and TRBJ1-5; 8 bases are shared with TRBD1. The V segment lost 6 bases and the J segment 6 bases; nucleotides outside the gene matches: 10. CDR3 length: 15 residues. In germline, CDR1 is SNHLY, CDR2 FYNNEI. The CDR3 DNA sequence: TGTGCCAGCAGGGCAGACAGGGGTGAAGTTCAGCCCCAGCATTTT. This translates into CASRADRGEVQPQHF.

V gene TRBV13 combines with J gene TRBJ2-7, with D hard to call. The CDR3 is made up of 15 amino acids. V was shortened by 0 bases and J by 0 bases, with 9 bases between the two germline ends. CDR1 is PRHDT, CDR2 FYEKMQ, per germline (reference sequence). CDR3 in amino acids: CASSLGRTSSYEQYF. CDR3 sequence (DNA): TGTGCCAGCAGCTTAGGGCGGACCTCCTCCTACGAGCAGTACTTC.

This clone was seen more than once but under ten times. The genes are TRBV6-2 or TRBV6-3 and TRBJ1-5; the D is unclear. From germline, CDR1 is MNHEY and CDR2 SVGEGT. This CDR3 is 17 amino acids long. Trimming removed 2 bases at V and 0 bases at J, with 14 bases between. The CDR3 sequence is CASSYGTQVYSNQPQHF. The CDR3 DNA reads as TGTGCCAGCAGTTACGGCACCCAGGTCTATAGCAATCAGCCCCAGCATTTT.

The genes are TRBV5-5 and TRBJ1-1; D is undetermined. Germline V gene lookup returns CDR1 SGHKS and CDR2 YYEKEE (reference sequence). The CDR3 contains 14 residues. V gave up 0 bases and J gave up 1 base, with 7 bases separating them. The CDR3 coding sequence is TGTGCCAGCAGCTTGGGACTGTCGAACACTGAAGCTTTCTTT. It is translated as CASSLGLSNTEAFF.

The CDR3 DNA follows: TGCGCCAGCAGCCAAGAGGCATTGGCTCCGGAGACCCAGTACTTC. The encoded protein is CASSQEALAPETQYF. This chain uses TRBV4-1 with TRBJ2-5; D is undetermined. CDR1 and CDR2 from the germline V gene are MGHRA and YSYEKL. The CDR3 is 15 amino acids. V lost 0 bases and J lost 5, with 13 bases in between.

This clone is a singleton in its sample. The V and J genes are TRBV11-2 and TRBJ2-7; D remains unclear. Germline V gene data show CDR1 as SGHAT and CDR2 as FQNNGV. Trimming removed 3 bases from V and 0 bases from J, with 6 bases in between. The CDR3 runs to 13 residues. The CDR3 is CASSFSFSYEQYF. As DNA, the CDR3 is TGTGCCAGCAGCTTTAGCTTCTCCTACGAGCAGTACTTC.

On this clone: One junction end disagrees with the germline gene, perhaps due to a read error. The chain uses TRBV15 and TRBJ1-5; D is unresolved. CDR3 length equals 10 residues. CDR1 LNHNV and CDR2 YYDKDF come from the germline V gene (reference sequence). CDR3 loop: CATSSPGRPF. The CDR3 region has the DNA TGTGCCACCAGCAGCCCAGGCAGGCCTTTT.

The rearrangement links TRBV9 to TRBJ2-7, with D possibly TRBD2 on 8 matching bases. Trimming cost V 4 bases and J 7 bases, with 21 bases left between them. CDR1 is SGDLS and CDR2 is YYNGEE in the germline V gene. This CDR3 has 15 amino acids. The chain's CDR3 is CASSPGGGSGEEQYF. The CDR3 nucleotides are TGTGCCAGCAGCCCAGGGGGGGGTAGCGGGGAGGAGCAGTACTTC.

The chain links TRBV3-1 (or the pseudogene TRBV3-2) to TRBJ2-3, with TRBD2 identical over 12 bases. J lost 4 bases, V lost 4 bases, and 6 bases had no gene match. CDR3 length: 16 amino acids. Germline lookup yields CDR1 LGHDT and CDR2 YNNKEL (reference sequence). For the CDR3, the DNA is TGTGCCAGCAGCCCTAGCGGGAGGGCCATGGCAGATACGCAGTATTTT. This encodes CASSPSGRAMADTQYF.

The chain is built from TRBV4-1 and TRBJ1-1; unclear D gene. The V gene's germline CDR1 is MGHRA and CDR2 YSYEKL. CDR3 length: 13 amino acids. Trimming took off 1 base at V and 5 bases at J, with 8 bases between the two ends. This CDR3 reads CASSQVDPTEAFF. The CDR3 DNA reads as TGCGCCAGCAGCCAAGTCGATCCAACTGAAGCTTTCTTT.

The rearrangement links TRBV29-1 to TRBJ2-5, with D possibly matching TRBD2 (6 bases). V lost 0 bases and J lost 5, with 10 bases in between. The CDR3 sequence is 13 residues long. Per the germline V gene, CDR1 is SQVTM and CDR2 is ANQGSEA. The CDR3 bases are TGCAGCGTTGAAGATCCTCGGGGGGAGACCCAGTACTTC. Amino acids: CSVEDPRGETQYF.

The V gene is TRBV3-1 (or the pseudogene TRBV3-2), the J gene TRBJ2-5; D ambiguous. V was cut by 0 bases and J by 7 bases, with 12 bases left in between. The CDR3 runs to 14 residues. CDR1 is LGHDT, CDR2 YNNKEL, per germline (reference sequence). For the CDR3, the DNA is TGTGCCAGCAGCCAAGATTCAGAACGACGGACCCAGTACTTC. Its protein product is CASSQDSERRTQYF.

The chain joins TRBV23-1 to TRBJ2-5; tentatively, D is TRBD1 or TRBD2 (6 bases each). TRBV23-1 is an open reading frame whose function is uncertain. The length of the CDR3 is 15 residues. V was cut by 5 bases and J by 1 base, with 14 bases left in between. Here the CDR3 DNA reads TGCGCCAGCAGTTCAATATGGGGGGCCCAAGAGACCCAGTACTTC. This encodes CASSSIWGAQETQYF.

This clone has a handful of counts. The CDR3 here is CASSLGATNEKLFF. In DNA, the CDR3 is TGTGCCAGTAGTTTGGGGGCAACTAATGAAAAACTGTTTTTT. This chain links TRBV19 with TRBJ1-4; perhaps TRBD1 as D (5 bases). The CDR3 extends over 14 amino acids. Germline-derived CDR1 and CDR2 are LNHDA and SQIVND (reference sequence). The V end lost 5 bases, the J end lost 0 bases, and 7 bases lay between the germline ends.

This chain joins TRBV11-2 and TRBJ1-6; D not certain. From germline, CDR1 is SGHAT and CDR2 FQNNGV. This CDR3 has 15 residues. The V and J ends lost 1 base and 10 bases respectively, with 14 bases between them. The CDR3 is CASSLVINPGSPLHF. CDR3 coding DNA: TGTGCCAGCAGCTTAGTGATAAACCCGGGATCACCCCTCCACTTT.